These 20 T cell receptor beta chains were all obtained from the same sample, sequenced in a study of shared clonotypes between healthy human individuals. Clones were sequenced by immunoSEQ multiplex PCR, and TCRdb holds only the in-frame ones, with some missing. This sample yields millions of clones, of which roughly 93% are seen a single time; 0.39% belongs to the top ten. The sequenced material came from naive CD4+ T cells from PBMCs. Documented subset: CD45RA+ positively selected. The receptors come from a young man in good health. Some clones in this sample may be carry-over from other donors' samples.

The genes are TRBV20-1 and TRBJ2-7; D is uncertain. The germline gives CDR1 DFQATT, CDR2 SNEGSKA (reference sequence). The CDR3 totals 9 residues. The CDR3 coding sequence is TGCAGTGCTGGGAACCCGCAGGACGTC. Amino acids: CSAGNPQDV.

The chain combines TRBV28 with TRBJ1-1; possible D gene TRBD1, 6 bases. Between the trimmed V and J ends, which lost 10 bases and 4 bases, there was a span of 13 bases. The CDR3 sequence is 12 residues long. Germline lookup yields CDR1 MDHEN and CDR2 SYDVKM. The CDR3 DNA reads as TGTGCCACCGACAGGACAAGCACTGAAGCTTTCTTT. It encodes CATDRTSTEAFF.

The rearrangement joins TRBV28 to TRBJ2-3; TRBD1 matches at 9 bases. V shed 3 bases and J 1 base; nucleotides not matched to a gene: 2. Germline V lookup: CDR1 MDHEN, CDR2 SYDVKM. This CDR3 has 15 amino acids. The CDR3 coding sequence is TGTGCCAGCAGTTTCGGGACAGGGCGCACAGATACGCAGTATTTT. Protein sequence: CASSFGTGRTDTQYF.

CDR3 in DNA: TGTGCCAGCAGTTCGGCAGCCGGGAGCAATCAGCCCCAGCATTTT. Amino acids: CASSSAAGSNQPQHF. This chain connects TRBV28 to TRBJ1-5; D gene ambiguous. The CDR3 contains 15 residues. Germline CDR1 reads MDHEN; CDR2 reads SYDVKM. Trimming pared 4 bases from V and 1 base from J, leaving 11 bases between.

Concerning this clone: This sample also contains other DNA sequences that code for the same CDR3. V gene TRBV7-3 combines with J gene TRBJ2-3, with 7 positions matching TRBD1. There are 14 residues in the CDR3. CDR1 SGHTA and CDR2 FQGTGA come from the germline V gene. V dropped 2 bases and J dropped 1; count of bases not matched to a gene: 0. The CDR3 sequence: CASSLDRGTDTQYF. The DNA of the CDR3 is TGTGCCAGCAGCTTAGACAGGGGCACAGATACGCAGTATTTT.

The V call is TRBV19, the J call TRBJ2-7, with D perhaps TRBD1 (5 bases). The ends were cut back, 5 bases at V and 2 bases at J, with 16 bases in the middle. The length of the CDR3 is 15 residues. CDR1 and CDR2 from the germline V gene are LNHDA and SQIVND (reference sequence). The CDR3 bases are TGTGCCAGTAGTGTCCAAGGGGTCGCGGCCTACGAGCAGTACTTC. Protein product: CASSVQGVAAYEQYF.

This chain connects TRBV6-5 to TRBJ1-2; 7 positions agree with TRBD1. The CDR3 contains 13 residues. Germline V gene data show CDR1 as MNHEY and CDR2 as SVGAGI. V shed 7 bases, J shed 8 bases, and the junction held 10 bases outside the gene matches. The chain's CDR3 is CASKEDRSWGYTF. Written as DNA, the CDR3 is TGTGCCAGCAAAGAGGACAGGTCGTGGGGCTACACCTTC.

The chain has TRBV7-2 and TRBJ1-5; D is perhaps TRBD1 (5 bases). Germline lookup yields CDR1 SGHTA and CDR2 FQGNSA. V gave up 3 bases and J gave up 3 bases, with 18 bases separating them. The CDR3 length is 17 residues. The CDR3, as DNA: TGTGCCAGCAGCTTCGGCAGGGCGGTCCTAGACAATCAGCCCCAGCATTTT. It specifies CASSFGRAVLDNQPQHF.

V is TRBV28 and J is TRBJ2-1; D is unresolved. The CDR3 runs 12 residues. The ends were cut back, 5 bases at V and 10 bases at J, with 12 bases in the middle. Germline V lookup: CDR1 MDHEN, CDR2 SYDVKM. The CDR3 is CASSPNNREQFF. Written as DNA, the CDR3 is TGTGCCAGCAGTCCCAACAACCGGGAGCAGTTCTTC. Full variable domain (rest looked up from reference TRBV28 and TRBJ2-1): DVKVTQSSRYLVKRTGEKVFLECVQDMDHENMFWYRQDPGLGLRLIYFSYDVKMKEKGDIPEGYSVSREKKERFSLILESASTNQTSMYLCASSPNNREQFFGPGTRLTVL.

The rearrangement uses TRBV30 and TRBJ1-2, with D perhaps TRBD1 (6 bases). The germline V gene has CDR1 GTSNPN and CDR2 SVGIG (reference sequence). V lost 8 bases and J 8 bases, leaving 15 bases between the germline ends. The CDR3 runs 11 residues. The chain's CDR3 is CALSGAQGYTF. The CDR3 DNA reads as TGTGCCCTGTCAGGGGCGCAGGGCTACACCTTC.

The chain carries TRBV5-4 and TRBJ2-5; D may match TRBD1 or TRBD2 (5 bases each). Trimming shortened V by 4 bases and J by 5 bases, and 21 bases separated the two germline ends. From germline, CDR1 is SGHNT and CDR2 YYREEE (reference sequence). The CDR3 sequence is 16 residues long. CDR3 sequence reads: CASSRGSDPAPETQYF. Here the CDR3 DNA reads TGTGCCAGCAGCCGGGGCTCGGACCCAGCCCCGGAGACCCAGTACTTC. Full variable domain (remainder filled in from reference TRBV5-4 and TRBJ2-5): ETGVTQSPTHLIKTRGQQVTLRCSSQSGHNTVSWYQQALGQGPQFIFQYYREEENGRGNFPPRFSGLQFPNYSSELNVNALELDDSALYLCASSRGSDPAPETQYFGPGTRLLVL.

The rearrangement links TRBV11-2 to TRBJ2-3; the D gene is possibly TRBD2 (6 bases). CDR3 length: 16 residues. Germline assignment: CDR1 SGHAT and CDR2 FQNNGV. Trimming stripped 0 bases from V and 3 bases from J, with 13 bases between. The CDR3 coding sequence is TGTGCCAGCAGCTTAGATGGGGCAGGGAGGACAGATACGCAGTATTTT. It yields the protein CASSLDGAGRTDTQYF.

As to this clone: This specimen includes other DNA sequences encoding the same CDR3. The CDR3 coding sequence is TGTGCCAGCAGCTTAGATTCACTCTCTGGAAACACCATATATTTT. Translating gives CASSLDSLSGNTIYF. The genes are TRBV5-4 and TRBJ1-3; D unresolved. V was clipped by 2 bases and J by 0 bases, with 9 bases between them. Germline CDR1 SGHNT, CDR2 YYREEE (reference sequence). The CDR3 is 15 residues long.

V usage is TRBV28 and J usage is TRBJ1-2, with 9 bases that match TRBD1. The CDR3 is made up of 15 amino acids. With 6 bases clipped from V and 4 bases from J, the junction kept 9 bases outside the gene matches. The germline gives CDR1 MDHEN, CDR2 SYDVKM. The CDR3 reads CASREQGARSYGYTF. The CDR3 nucleotides read TGTGCCAGCAGGGAACAGGGGGCGCGGAGCTATGGCTACACCTTC.

CDR3 protein: CAIERGPNSPLHF. The CDR3 nucleotides read TGTGCCATCGAGCGGGGCCCTAATTCACCCCTCCACTTT. The chain carries TRBV28 and TRBJ1-6; maybe TRBD1 (5 bases). Germline assignment: CDR1 MDHEN and CDR2 SYDVKM. The CDR3 loop spans 13 amino acids. The V gene lost 10 bases and the J gene lost 6 bases, with 13 bases spanning the gap.

In this sample, this clone turned up once. The chain has TRBV5-4 and TRBJ2-1; 11 bases align to TRBD2. The CDR3 is made up of 13 amino acids. Unmatched junction bases numbered 7, after V lost 4 bases and J lost 13 bases. Germline CDR1 and CDR2: SGHNT and YYREEE (reference sequence). CDR3 nucleotides: TGTGCCAGCAGCCGAGATAGCGGGGGGGGACAGTTCTTC. Translation: CASSRDSGGGQFF.

This chain links TRBV10-3 with TRBJ2-7; a possible D gene is TRBD2 (5 bases). Trimming took off 0 bases at V and 0 bases at J, with 12 bases between the two ends. This CDR3 has 16 amino acids. Germline loops: CDR1 ENHRY, CDR2 SYGVKD. The CDR3 here is CAISESGSTSSYEQYF. CDR3 sequence (DNA): TGTGCCATCAGTGAGTCGGGCAGCACTAGCTCCTACGAGCAGTACTTC.

This chain joins TRBV2 and TRBJ2-7; the D is unclear. This CDR3 is built from 10 residues. The V and J ends lost 6 bases and 5 bases respectively, with 5 bases between them. CDR1 and CDR2 (germline): SNHLY, FYNNEI. The CDR3 DNA reads TGTGCCAGCAGCCCTAACGAGCAGTACTTC. This translates into CASSPNEQYF.

Concerning this clone itself: In the same sample, other DNA sequences code for this CDR3. DNA of the CDR3: TGCAGCGCCGCCGGGACCGCGAACACTGAAGCTTTCTTT. Its protein is CSAAGTANTEAFF. The V gene is TRBV29-1, the J gene TRBJ1-1, with a weak D call TRBD1 (5 bases). The CDR3 extends over 13 amino acids. Trimming took 7 bases from V and 1 from J, leaving 13 bases between them. CDR1 is SQVTM and CDR2 is ANQGSEA in the germline V gene.

The rearrangement joins TRBV28 to TRBJ2-7, with D hard to call. V lost 2 bases, J lost 6 bases, and 17 bases lay in between. This CDR3 comprises 15 residues. The germline V gene has CDR1 MDHEN and CDR2 SYDVKM. CDR3: CASSLTTAPPSEQYF. CDR3 in DNA: TGTGCCAGCAGTTTAACCACAGCCCCACCCAGCGAGCAGTACTTC. The variable domain in full, completed from reference TRBV28 and TRBJ2-7, reads DVKVTQSSRYLVKRTGEKVFLECVQDMDHENMFWYRQDPGLGLRLIYFSYDVKMKEKGDIPEGYSVSREKKERFSLILESASTNQTSMYLCASSLTTAPPSEQYFGPGTRLTVT.